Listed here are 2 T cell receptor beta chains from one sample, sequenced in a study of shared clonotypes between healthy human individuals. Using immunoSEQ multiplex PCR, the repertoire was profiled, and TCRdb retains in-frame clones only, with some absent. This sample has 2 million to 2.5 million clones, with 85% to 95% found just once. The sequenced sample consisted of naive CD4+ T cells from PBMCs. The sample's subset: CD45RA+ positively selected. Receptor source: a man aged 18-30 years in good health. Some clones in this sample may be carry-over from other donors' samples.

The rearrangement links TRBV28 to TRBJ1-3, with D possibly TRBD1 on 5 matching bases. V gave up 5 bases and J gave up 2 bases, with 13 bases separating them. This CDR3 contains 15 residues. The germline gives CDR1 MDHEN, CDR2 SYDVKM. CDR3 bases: TGTGCCAGCAGTCCAGGGACGGAGACTGGAAACACCATATATTTT. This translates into CASSPGTETGNTIYF.

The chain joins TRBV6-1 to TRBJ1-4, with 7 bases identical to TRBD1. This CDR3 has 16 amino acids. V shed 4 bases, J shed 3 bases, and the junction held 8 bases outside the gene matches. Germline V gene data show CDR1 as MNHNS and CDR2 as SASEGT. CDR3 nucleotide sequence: TGTGCCAGCAGTGTAATACAGGGGAGGGCTAATGAAAAACTGTTTTTT. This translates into CASSVIQGRANEKLFF.